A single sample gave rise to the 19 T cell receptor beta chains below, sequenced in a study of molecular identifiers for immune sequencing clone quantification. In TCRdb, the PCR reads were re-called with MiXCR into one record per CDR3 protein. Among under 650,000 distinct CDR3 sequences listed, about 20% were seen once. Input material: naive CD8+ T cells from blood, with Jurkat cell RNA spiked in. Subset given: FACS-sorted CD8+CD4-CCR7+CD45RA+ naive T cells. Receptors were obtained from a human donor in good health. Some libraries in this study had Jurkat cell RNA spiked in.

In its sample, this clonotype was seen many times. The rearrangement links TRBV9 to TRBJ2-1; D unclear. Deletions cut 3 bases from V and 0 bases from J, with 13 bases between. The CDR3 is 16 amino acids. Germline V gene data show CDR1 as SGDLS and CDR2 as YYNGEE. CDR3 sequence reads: CASSAIGHSSYNEQFF. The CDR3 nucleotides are TGTGCCAGCAGCGCCATAGGTCATAGCTCCTACAATGAGCAGTTCTTC.

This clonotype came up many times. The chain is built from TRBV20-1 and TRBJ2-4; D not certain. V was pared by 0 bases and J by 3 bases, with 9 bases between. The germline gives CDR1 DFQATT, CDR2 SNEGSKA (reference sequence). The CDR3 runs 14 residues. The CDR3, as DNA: TGCAGTGCTAGAGATTTGGAATACAAAAACATTCAGTACTTC. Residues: CSARDLEYKNIQYF.

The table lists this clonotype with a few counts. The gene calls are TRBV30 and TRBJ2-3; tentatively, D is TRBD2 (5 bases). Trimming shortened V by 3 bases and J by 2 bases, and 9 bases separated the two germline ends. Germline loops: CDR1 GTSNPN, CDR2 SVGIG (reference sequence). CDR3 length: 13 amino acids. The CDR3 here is CAWSGVHTDTQYF. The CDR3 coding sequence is TGTGCCTGGAGCGGGGTGCACACAGATACGCAGTATTTT.

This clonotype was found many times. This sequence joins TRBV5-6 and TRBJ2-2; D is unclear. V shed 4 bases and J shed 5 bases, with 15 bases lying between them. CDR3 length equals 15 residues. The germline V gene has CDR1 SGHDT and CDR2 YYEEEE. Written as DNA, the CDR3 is TGTGCCAGCAGCCCCGAACCTCCTTGGACCGGGGAGCTGTTTTTT. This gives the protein CASSPEPPWTGELFF. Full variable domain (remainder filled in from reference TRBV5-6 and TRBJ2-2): DAGVTQSPTHLIKTRGQQVTLRCSPKSGHDTVSWYQQALGQGPQFIFQYYEEEERQRGNFPDRFSGHQFPNYSSELNVNALLLGDSALYLCASSPEPPWTGELFFGEGSRLTVL.

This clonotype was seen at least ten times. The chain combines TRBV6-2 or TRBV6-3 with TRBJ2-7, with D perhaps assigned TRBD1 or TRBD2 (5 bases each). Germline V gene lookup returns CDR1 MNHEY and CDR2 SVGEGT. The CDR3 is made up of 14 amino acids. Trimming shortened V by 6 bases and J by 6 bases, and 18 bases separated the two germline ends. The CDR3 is CASSPDWGLSEQYF. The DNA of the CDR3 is TGTGCCAGCAGCCCGGACTGGGGGTTATCCGAGCAGTACTTC.

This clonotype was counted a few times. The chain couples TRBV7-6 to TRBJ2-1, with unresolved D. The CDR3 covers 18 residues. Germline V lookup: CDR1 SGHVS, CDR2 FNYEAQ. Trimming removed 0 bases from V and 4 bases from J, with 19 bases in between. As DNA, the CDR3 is TGTGCCAGCAGCTTAGCGGTTCTATCTCCATCAAGGTACAATGAGCAGTTCTTC. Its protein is CASSLAVLSPSRYNEQFF.

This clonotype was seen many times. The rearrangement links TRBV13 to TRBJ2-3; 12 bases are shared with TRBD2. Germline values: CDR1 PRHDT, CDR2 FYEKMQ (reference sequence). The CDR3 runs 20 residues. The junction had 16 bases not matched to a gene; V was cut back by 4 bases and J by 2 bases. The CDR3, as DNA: TGTGCCAGCAGCTCCTCCGAGCAGGGCCGACTAGCGGGAGTCACAGATACGCAGTATTTT. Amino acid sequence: CASSSSEQGRLAGVTDTQYF.

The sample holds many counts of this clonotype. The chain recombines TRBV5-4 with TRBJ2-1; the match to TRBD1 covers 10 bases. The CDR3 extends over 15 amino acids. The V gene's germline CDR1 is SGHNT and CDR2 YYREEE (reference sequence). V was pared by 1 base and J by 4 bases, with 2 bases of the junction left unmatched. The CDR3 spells CASSLWGQGYNEQFF. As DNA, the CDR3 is TGTGCCAGCAGCTTGTGGGGACAGGGGTACAATGAGCAGTTCTTC.

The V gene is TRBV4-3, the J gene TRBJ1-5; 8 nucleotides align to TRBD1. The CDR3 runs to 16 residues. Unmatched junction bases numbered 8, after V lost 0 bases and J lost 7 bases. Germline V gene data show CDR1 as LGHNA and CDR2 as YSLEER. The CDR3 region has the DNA TGCGCCAGCAGCCAAGATTGGACAGGGCTACGGCAGCCCCAGCATTTT. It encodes CASSQDWTGLRQPQHF.

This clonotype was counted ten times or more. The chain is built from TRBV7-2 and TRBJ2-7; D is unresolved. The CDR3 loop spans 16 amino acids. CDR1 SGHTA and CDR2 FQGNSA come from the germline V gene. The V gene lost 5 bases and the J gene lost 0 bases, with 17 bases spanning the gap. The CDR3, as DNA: TGTGCCAGCAGCCCCAGACCGTGGCAGATCTCCTACGAGCAGTACTTC. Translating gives CASSPRPWQISYEQYF.

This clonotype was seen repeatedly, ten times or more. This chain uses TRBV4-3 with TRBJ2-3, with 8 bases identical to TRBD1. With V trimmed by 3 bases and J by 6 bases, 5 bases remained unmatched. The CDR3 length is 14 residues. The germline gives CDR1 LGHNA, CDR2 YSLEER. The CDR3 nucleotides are TGCGCCAGCAGCCAGGGGACAGGTTCTGATACGCAGTATTTT. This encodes CASSQGTGSDTQYF.

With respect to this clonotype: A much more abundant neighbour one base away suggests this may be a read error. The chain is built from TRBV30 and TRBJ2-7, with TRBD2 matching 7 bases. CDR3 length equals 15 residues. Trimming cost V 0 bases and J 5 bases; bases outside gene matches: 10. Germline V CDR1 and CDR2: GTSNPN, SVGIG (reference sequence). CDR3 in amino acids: CAWSVQWEGTHEQYF. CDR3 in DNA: TGTGCCTGGAGTGTACAGTGGGAGGGCACCCACGAGCAGTACTTC.

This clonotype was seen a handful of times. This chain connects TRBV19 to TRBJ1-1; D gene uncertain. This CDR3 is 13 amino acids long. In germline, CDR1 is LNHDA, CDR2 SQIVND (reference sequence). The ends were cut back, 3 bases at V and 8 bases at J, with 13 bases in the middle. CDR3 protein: CASSISIEREAFF. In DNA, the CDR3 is TGTGCCAGTAGTATTTCGATCGAGCGGGAAGCTTTCTTT.

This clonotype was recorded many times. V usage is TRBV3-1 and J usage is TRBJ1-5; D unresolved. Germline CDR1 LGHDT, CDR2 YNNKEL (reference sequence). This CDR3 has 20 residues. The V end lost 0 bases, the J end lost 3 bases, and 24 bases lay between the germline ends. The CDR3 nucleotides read TGTGCCAGCAGCCAAGAAGACGGGGTTCCCCCCCCCGGGGACAATCAGCCCCAGCATTTT. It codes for CASSQEDGVPPPGDNQPQHF.

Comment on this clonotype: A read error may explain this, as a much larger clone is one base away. The CDR3 sequence is CASSISTGLSYEQHF. The CDR3 DNA is TGTGCCAGCAGCATATCGACAGGACTCTCCTACGAGCAGCACTTC. The chain joins TRBV9 to TRBJ2-7; TRBD1 is a possible D gene (6 bases). Germline V gene data show CDR1 as SGDLS and CDR2 as YYNGEE. This CDR3 has 15 amino acids.

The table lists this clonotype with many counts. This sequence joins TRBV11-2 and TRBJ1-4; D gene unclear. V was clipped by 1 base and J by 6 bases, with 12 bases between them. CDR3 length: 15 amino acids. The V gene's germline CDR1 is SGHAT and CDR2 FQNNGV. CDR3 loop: CASSLVGEADEKLFF. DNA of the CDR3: TGTGCCAGCAGCTTAGTCGGGGAAGCGGATGAAAAACTGTTTTTT.

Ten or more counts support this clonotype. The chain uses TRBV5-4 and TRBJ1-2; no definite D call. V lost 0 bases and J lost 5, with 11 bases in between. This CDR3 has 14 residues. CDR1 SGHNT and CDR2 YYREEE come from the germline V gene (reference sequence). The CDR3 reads CASSLAGSAYGYTF. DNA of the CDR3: TGTGCCAGCAGCTTGGCGGGCAGCGCTTATGGCTACACCTTC.

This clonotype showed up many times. CDR3 loop: CASSHRQGSYGYTF. The DNA of the CDR3 is TGTGCCAGCAGCCACCGACAGGGTTCATATGGCTACACCTTC. The chain has TRBV14 and TRBJ1-2, with 7 bases lining up with TRBD1. Germline CDR1 reads SGHDN; CDR2 reads FVKESK. This CDR3 is built from 14 residues. V dropped 3 bases and J dropped 5; count of bases not matched to a gene: 6.

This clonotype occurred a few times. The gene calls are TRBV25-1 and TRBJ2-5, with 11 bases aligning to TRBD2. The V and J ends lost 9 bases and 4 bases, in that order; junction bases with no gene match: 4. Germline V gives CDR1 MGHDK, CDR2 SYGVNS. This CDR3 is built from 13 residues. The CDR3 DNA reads TGTGCCAGAGGGACTAGCGGCCTAGAGACCCAGTACTTC. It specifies CARGTSGLETQYF.